This TCR beta chain was found in a study of shared clonotypes between healthy human individuals. The table came from immunoSEQ multiplex PCR; TCRdb's copy has only in-frame clones and leaves some out. The sample carries 950,000 to 1,300,000 clones, around 75% recorded once. This clone was observed at least ten times. A single base separates this from a much larger clone, so it may be a read error. Other nucleotide sequences from this sample produce the same CDR3. Per the germline V gene, CDR1 is SGHTA and CDR2 is FQGNSA. The CDR3 consists of 12 residues. The ends were cut back, 1 base at V and 3 bases at J, with 0 bases in the middle.

This rearrangement joins TRBV7-2 to TRBJ2-2; D gene unclear. The TCR sequence derives from a man in his late teens or twenties in good health. Sequencing was performed on memory CD4+ T cells sorted from blood. Subset indicated: CD45RA-negative fraction. The CDR3 DNA sequence: TGTGCCAGCAGCTTAGACACCGGGGAGCTGTTTTTT. Its translation is CASSLDTGELFF. The full variable domain, rest sourced from reference TRBV7-2 and TRBJ2-2, is GAGVSQSPSNKVTEKGKDVELRCDPISGHTALYWYRQSLGQGLEFLIYFQGNSAPDKSGLPSDRFSAERTGGSVSTLTIQRTQQEDSAVYLCASSLDTGELFFGEGSRLTVL.